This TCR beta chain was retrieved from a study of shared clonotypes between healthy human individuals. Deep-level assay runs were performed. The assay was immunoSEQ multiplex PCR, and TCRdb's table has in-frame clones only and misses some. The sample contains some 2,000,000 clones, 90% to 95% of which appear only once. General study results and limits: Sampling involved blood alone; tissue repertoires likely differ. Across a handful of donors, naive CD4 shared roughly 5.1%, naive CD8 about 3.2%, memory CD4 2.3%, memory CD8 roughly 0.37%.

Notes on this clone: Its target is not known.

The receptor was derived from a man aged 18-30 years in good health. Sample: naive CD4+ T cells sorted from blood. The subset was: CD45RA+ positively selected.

This chain's CDR3 is CASSSPTGGGYEQYF. The CDR3 bases are TGTGCCAGTAGTTCACCGACTGGAGGAGGCTACGAGCAGTACTTC. This chain joins TRBV19 and TRBJ2-7; possible D gene TRBD2, 5 bases. This CDR3 region has 15 residues. Germline V gene sequence: CDR1 LNHDA, CDR2 SQIVND (reference sequence). V dropped 5 bases and J dropped 3 bases, with 17 bases sitting between them.